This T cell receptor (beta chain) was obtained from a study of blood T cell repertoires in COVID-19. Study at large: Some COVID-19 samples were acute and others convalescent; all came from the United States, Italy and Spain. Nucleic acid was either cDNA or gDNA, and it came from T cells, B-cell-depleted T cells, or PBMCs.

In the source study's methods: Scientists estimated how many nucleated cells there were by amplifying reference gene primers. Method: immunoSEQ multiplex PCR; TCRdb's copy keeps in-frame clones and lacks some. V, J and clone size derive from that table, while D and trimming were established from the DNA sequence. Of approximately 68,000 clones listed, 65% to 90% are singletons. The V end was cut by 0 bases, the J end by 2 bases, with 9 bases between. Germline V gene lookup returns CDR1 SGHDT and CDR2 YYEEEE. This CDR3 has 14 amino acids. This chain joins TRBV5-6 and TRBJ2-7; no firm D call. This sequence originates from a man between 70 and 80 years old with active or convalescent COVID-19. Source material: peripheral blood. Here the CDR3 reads CASSLVFKTYEQYF. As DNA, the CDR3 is TGTGCCAGCAGCTTGGTTTTTAAAACCTACGAGCAGTACTTC.